This T cell receptor (beta chain) was recovered during a study of T cells in Graves' hyperthyroidism and ophthalmopathy. The germline V gene encodes CDR1 SQVTM and CDR2 ANQGSEA. V dropped 0 bases and J dropped 3 bases, with 14 bases sitting between them. The CDR3 extends over 15 amino acids. Diagnosing involved the use of clinical symptoms, serum thyroxine and TRAb, thyroid ultrasound and orbital computed tomography. Each 10 ml fresh peripheral blood draw supplied the PBMCs. Study results and caveats: Among thyroid clonotypes expanded above 0.001, most also appeared in blood.

Regarding this clonotype: Its antigen is not known.

There were TCR beta CDR3 regions amplified from RNA transcripts. HTBI primers drove first-round RT-PCR of the TCR CDR3. Using its own MiXCR run on the multiplex PCR reads, TCRdb lists one record per CDR3 protein. The table records about 320,000 distinct CDR3 sequences, 16% of them present only once. The sequencing sample was made of blood. V usage is TRBV29-1 and J usage is TRBJ1-2; the D is unclear. This TCR derives from a man aged 30 to 45 with Graves' hyperthyroidism. The CDR3 DNA sequence: TGCAGCGTTGAAGATCTAAAGAGGGAGGACTATGGCTACACCTTC. Its translation: CSVEDLKREDYGYTF.